A single sample gave rise to the 30 T cell receptor beta chains below, sequenced in a study of regulatory T cells in long-lasting Graves disease (dated by TCRdb to 2020 to 2022). In light of the paper, this sample's time point label describes: newly diagnosed GD, antithyroid drugs for less than 3 months. RNA was extracted from PBMCs in TRIzol for both TCR sequencing and RNA sequencing. The method behind the library was multiplex PCR. The sequencer listed for this sample is Illumina HiSeq 4000. TCR beta libraries were built with iRepertoire HTBI primers and Arm-PCR amplification of CDR3 regions. TCRdb reworked the public reads: Q25 trimming with fastp, MiXCR clone assembly, productive beta chains retained. All rows with the same CDR3 protein become a single entry with the most common DNA and genes. The sample yields 390,000 or so distinct CDR3 sequences; about an eighth were counted once. The top ten constitute approximately 17% of the sample.

This sample also appeared in a second study, on T cells in Graves' hyperthyroidism and ophthalmopathy.

The sample consisted of peripheral blood mononuclear cells (PBMCs), taken at new diagnosis, from a patient treated with antithyroid drugs. These receptors originate from a woman between 18 and 29 years old with Graves disease. Donor details come from another sample of the same person, matched by shared clones.

The sample holds many counts of this clonotype. The CDR3 is CASSFPRGSSTDTQYF. Written as DNA, the CDR3 is TGCGCCAGCAGCTTCCCTCGGGGGTCTAGCACAGATACGCAGTATTTT. The V gene is TRBV5-1, the J gene TRBJ2-3; D may be TRBD2 (6 bases). Trimming took off 2 bases at V and 0 bases at J, with 13 bases between the two ends. Germline CDR1 and CDR2: SGHRS and YFSETQ. The CDR3 runs 16 residues.

In its sample, this clonotype was seen many times. The DNA of the CDR3 is TGTGCCAGCAGCGAAACTAGCGGGGGGGGAGAAGAGACCCAGTACTTC. Translating it yields CASSETSGGGEETQYF. This chain joins TRBV7-2 and TRBJ2-5, with 13 bases aligning to TRBD2. V shed 5 bases, J shed 3 bases, and the junction held 6 bases outside the gene matches. The germline gives CDR1 SGHTA, CDR2 FQGNSA. CDR3 length: 16 amino acids.

This clonotype was seen many times. The V gene is TRBV5-5, the J gene TRBJ2-3, with 7 bases matching TRBD2. V gave up 0 bases and J gave up 2 bases; unmatched junction bases: 6. The CDR3 has 16 residues. Germline V CDR1 and CDR2: SGHKS, YYEKEE (reference sequence). CDR3 loop: CASSLVQREYTDTQYF. In DNA form, the CDR3 reads TGTGCCAGCAGCTTGGTCCAGCGGGAATACACAGATACGCAGTATTTT.

There are many counts of this clonotype. The DNA of the CDR3 is TGTGCCAGCAGTCCGGGACCCGGGGGAGGGTTGGCATCGTACAATGAGCAGTTCTTC. Translated: CASSPGPGGGLASYNEQFF. The chain employs TRBV12-3 or TRBV12-4 and TRBJ2-1; 7 bases match TRBD2. V lost 5 bases and J lost 4; bases outside the gene matches: 20. The CDR3 consists of 19 residues.

This clonotype was counted at least ten times. The CDR3 sequence is CASSPGRNEQFF. CDR3 nucleotide sequence: TGTGCCAGCAGCCCCGGGCGGAATGAGCAGTTCTTC. The V gene is TRBV27, the J gene TRBJ2-1; D unclear. CDR3 length: 12 residues. Germline CDR1 is MNHEY and CDR2 is SMNVEV (reference sequence). Trimming took off 6 bases at V and 7 bases at J, with 10 bases between the two ends.

The chain couples TRBV20-1 to TRBJ2-3; TRBD2 is a possible D gene (5 bases). The CDR3 is made up of 15 amino acids. Deletions cut 5 bases from V and 2 bases from J, with 17 bases between. Germline loops: CDR1 DFQATT, CDR2 SNEGSKA (reference sequence). Here the CDR3 reads CSAQSTSGFTDTQYF. The CDR3 coding sequence is TGCAGTGCTCAGAGTACTAGTGGGTTCACAGATACGCAGTATTTT.

This clonotype has a count of ten or more. V and J are TRBV18 and TRBJ1-1, with no clear D. V was shortened by 2 bases and J by 4 bases, with 14 bases between the two germline ends. The CDR3 has 15 residues. The germline gives CDR1 KGHSH, CDR2 LQKENI. The CDR3 is CASSPSSGESTEAFF. The CDR3 region has the DNA TGTGCCAGCTCACCATCGTCCGGGGAAAGCACTGAAGCTTTCTTT.

The table lists this clonotype with many counts. The chain carries TRBV7-6 and TRBJ1-6; no firm D call. The CDR3 sequence is 13 residues long. Germline-derived CDR1 and CDR2 are SGHVS and FNYEAQ. The V end was cut by 2 bases, the J end by 7 bases, with 6 bases between. The CDR3 is CASSLTSNSPLHF. CDR3 coding DNA: TGTGCCAGCAGCTTAACCTCGAATTCACCCCTCCACTTT.

The CDR3 nucleotides are TGTGCCAGCAGCCTCGGGGACAGGGCGAATTCACCCCTCCACTTT. Protein: CASSLGDRANSPLHF. V gene TRBV11-2 combines with J gene TRBJ1-6; 9 bases agree with TRBD1. V shed 5 bases, J shed 7 bases, and the junction held 6 bases outside the gene matches. CDR1 is SGHAT and CDR2 is FQNNGV in the germline V gene. The CDR3 runs 15 residues.

Worth noting for this clonotype: At one end, the junction sequence differs from germline, possibly due to a read error. The chain has TRBV4-1 and TRBJ2-1; D is ambiguous. This CDR3 has 17 amino acids. The V gene's germline CDR1 is MGHRA and CDR2 YSYEKL. CDR3 coding DNA: TGCGCCAGCAGCCAAGTACCCCCCAGGAGCTCCTACAATGAGCTGTTCTTC. Translated: CASSQVPPRSSYNELFF.

In its sample, this clonotype was seen many times. J is TRBJ2-2 and V is TRBV20-1; no firm D call. This CDR3 region has 13 residues. Trimming removed 7 bases from V and 2 bases from J, with 11 bases in between. Germline V gene data show CDR1 as DFQATT and CDR2 as SNEGSKA (reference sequence). In DNA, the CDR3 is TGCAGTGTTAGGGCCGGAAACACCGGGGAGCTGTTTTTT. Residues: CSVRAGNTGELFF.

This clonotype was counted between two and nine times. This rearrangement joins TRBV10-3 to TRBJ2-7; TRBD1 matches at 11 bases. This CDR3 comprises 13 residues. Germline trimming cut 9 bases from V and 5 bases from J; bases unmatched to any gene: 6. Germline CDR1 and CDR2: ENHRY and SYGVKD. The CDR3 nucleotides are TGTGCCATTCCGGGACAGGGGGACCACGAGCAGTACTTC. Its protein product is CAIPGQGDHEQYF.

The chain carries TRBV29-1 and TRBJ2-7, with TRBD1 matching 10 bases. The J segment lost 5 bases and the V segment lost 5 bases, leaving 12 bases of the junction unmatched. Germline CDR1 is SQVTM and CDR2 is ANQGSEA. The CDR3 loop spans 15 amino acids. The CDR3 DNA sequence: TGCAGCGTTAAGGTGTCTCCGGGACAGGGGAACGAGCAGTACTTC. Translation gives CSVKVSPGQGNEQYF.

This clonotype was detected ten times or more. This rearrangement joins TRBV28 to TRBJ1-5; D is unclear. This CDR3 is built from 18 residues. Trimming stripped 4 bases from V and 2 bases from J, with 21 bases between. Looked up from germline, CDR1 is MDHEN and CDR2 is SYDVKM. The CDR3 loop reads CASSSRVDSIRGNQPQHF. As DNA, the CDR3 is TGTGCCAGCAGTTCGCGCGTTGACTCCATACGGGGCAATCAGCCCCAGCATTTT.

Many counts were recorded for this clonotype. The chain links TRBV7-8 to TRBJ1-2; 9 bases fit TRBD1. V lost 1 base to trimming and J lost 0 bases; unmatched junction nucleotides: 9. The germline CDR1 and CDR2 sequences are SGHVS and FQNEAQ. The CDR3 runs 18 residues. The CDR3 DNA follows: TGTGCCAGCAGCTTAGAGAGGACAGGGGCCTCAGCTAACTATGGCTACACCTTC. Amino acids: CASSLERTGASANYGYTF.

This clonotype was seen a handful of times. CDR3 DNA: TGTGCCAGCAGGCCCGGGACTATATACGAGCAGTACTTC. Its translation: CASRPGTIYEQYF. The V and J genes are TRBV28 and TRBJ2-7, with 7 bases matching TRBD2. With 6 bases clipped from V and 4 bases from J, the junction kept 6 bases outside the gene matches. This CDR3 contains 13 residues. Germline CDR1 is MDHEN and CDR2 is SYDVKM.

Comment on this clonotype: One end of the junction varies from germline; a read error may be responsible. V gene TRBV28 combines with J gene TRBJ2-1, with TRBD2 as a possible D gene (6 bases). CDR1 and CDR2 from the germline V gene are MDHEN and SYDVKM. The CDR3 extends over 15 amino acids. The DNA for the CDR3 is TGTGTCAGCAGCTCGGGCGGGGTAGGGTTCAATGAGCAGTTCTTC. Translation: CVSSSGGVGFNEQFF.

At least ten counts were recorded for this clonotype. The chain uses TRBV20-1 and TRBJ2-1; tentative D call: TRBD2 (6 bases). This CDR3 region has 18 residues. The germline V and J ends were trimmed by 3 bases and 0 bases, with 21 bases remaining between them. The V gene's germline CDR1 is DFQATT and CDR2 SNEGSKA (reference sequence). The CDR3 sequence: CSASLFLRDSSSYNEQFF. The CDR3 DNA reads TGCAGTGCTAGTTTGTTCCTTAGGGACTCCAGCTCCTACAATGAGCAGTTCTTC.

This clonotype was seen ten or more times. The CDR3: CASSQSLAKNIQYF. The CDR3 DNA sequence: TGTGCCAGCAGTCAGTCACTAGCCAAAAACATTCAGTACTTC. The chain uses TRBV3-1 and TRBJ2-4, with no clear D. This CDR3 is built from 14 residues. V shed 6 bases and J shed 0 bases, with 9 bases lying between them. Germline V gives CDR1 LGHDT, CDR2 YNNKEL (reference sequence).

Many counts were recorded for this clonotype. In DNA, the CDR3 is TGTGCCAGCAGCTTAAACGGCGGGAGTATCACCGGGGAGCTGTTTTTT. Translating gives CASSLNGGSITGELFF. The chain has TRBV7-2 and TRBJ2-2, with 7 bases that match TRBD2. The germline gives CDR1 SGHTA, CDR2 FQGNSA. The CDR3 contains 16 residues. Germline trimming cut 2 bases from V and 4 bases from J; bases unmatched to any gene: 7.

There are a few counts of this clonotype. The chain employs TRBV5-1 and TRBJ1-2; D is unresolved. Trimming took off 0 bases at V and 0 bases at J, with 6 bases between the two ends. The germline gives CDR1 SGHRS, CDR2 YFSETQ. There are 14 residues in the CDR3. DNA of the CDR3: TGCGCCAGCAGCTTGGACCCAACTAACTATGGCTACACCTTC. It codes for CASSLDPTNYGYTF.

This clonotype was recorded at least ten times. This chain links TRBV7-2 with TRBJ1-1; D is unclear. The CDR3 runs to 12 residues. Germline V gene data show CDR1 as SGHTA and CDR2 as FQGNSA. Trimming removed 5 bases at V and 6 bases at J, with 10 bases between. The CDR3, as DNA: TGTGCCAGCAGCGGCCGGAGGCCTGAAGCTTTCTTT. It encodes CASSGRRPEAFF.

The chain recombines TRBV14 with TRBJ2-7, with D possibly matching TRBD1 (5 bases). Trimming shortened V by 6 bases and J by 1 base, and 22 bases separated the two germline ends. CDR1 is SGHDN and CDR2 is FVKESK in the germline V gene. The CDR3 covers 17 residues. CDR3 coding DNA: TGTGCCAGCAGAGCACGGGCTGGGCAGGGAAAATCCTACGAGCAGTACGTC. Its translation: CASRARAGQGKSYEQYV.

This clonotype has ten or more counts. CDR3 bases: TGTGCCAGCAGCTTGGGGGTCCTACAGTACTTC. Translating gives CASSLGVLQYF. The chain uses TRBV5-4 and TRBJ2-5; D call uncertain. This CDR3 is built from 11 residues. CDR1 is SGHNT, CDR2 YYREEE, per germline (reference sequence). Trimming shortened V by 0 bases and J by 11 bases, and 8 bases separated the two germline ends.

V gene TRBV20-1 combines with J gene TRBJ1-1; a weak D match, TRBD1 (5 bases). Germline V CDR1 and CDR2: DFQATT, SNEGSKA (reference sequence). Trimming took off 6 bases at V and 7 bases at J, with 9 bases between the two ends. CDR3 length: 10 amino acids. The CDR3 loop is CSAGANEAFF. CDR3 sequence (DNA): TGCAGTGCAGGGGCGAATGAAGCTTTCTTT.

This clonotype was seen repeatedly, ten times or more. The chain uses TRBV6-1 and TRBJ2-7, with D perhaps TRBD2 (6 bases). CDR3 length: 12 amino acids. Trimming took off 6 bases at V and 4 bases at J, with 10 bases between the two ends. CDR1 is MNHNS and CDR2 is SASEGT in the germline V gene. The CDR3 nucleotides read TGTGCCAGCAGCCACGGGGGTTACGAGCAGTACTTC. The encoded protein is CASSHGGYEQYF.

This clonotype has a count of ten or more. The chain carries TRBV27 and TRBJ1-2; no firm D call. The CDR3 is 13 amino acids. V was cut by 1 base and J by 6 bases, with 9 bases left in between. Per germline, CDR1 MNHEY and CDR2 SMNVEV (reference sequence). The DNA for the CDR3 is TGTGCCAGCAGTTTATTCGGACCCCATGGCTACACCTTC. Residues: CASSLFGPHGYTF.

This clonotype was observed a few times. The chain joins TRBV5-1 to TRBJ2-5; no definite D call. Trimming stripped 5 bases from V and 4 bases from J, with 12 bases between. The CDR3 runs 13 residues. Germline CDR1 SGHRS, CDR2 YFSETQ. CDR3: CASRGQPGETQYF. CDR3 coding DNA: TGCGCCAGCAGAGGGCAGCCCGGAGAGACCCAGTACTTC.

This chain uses TRBV7-2 with TRBJ1-2; D unclear. This CDR3 has 12 amino acids. V was clipped by 3 bases and J by 7 bases, with 9 bases between them. Germline V gene sequence: CDR1 SGHTA, CDR2 FQGNSA. The CDR3 coding sequence is TGTGCCAGCAGCTTCGAAGGAGCTGGCTACACCTTC. Its protein product is CASSFEGAGYTF.

V usage is TRBV4-2 and J usage is TRBJ1-4, with D hard to call. The CDR3 is 16 amino acids. Per germline, CDR1 LGHNA and CDR2 YNFKEQ. Trimming took 1 base from V and 7 from J, leaving 16 bases between them. CDR3 region: CASSQVLEQVVEKLFF. Written as DNA, the CDR3 is TGTGCCAGCAGCCAAGTTTTGGAGCAGGTGGTTGAAAAACTGTTTTTT.